This T cell receptor beta chain was retrieved from a study of OX40 agonist ivuxolimab in advanced cancers. Broader study findings: Certain nonresponders additionally had low normalized T-cell clonal expansion. Expanded clones were, on average, more numerous in CD8+ T cells than in CD4+.

On this clone itself: The antigen is unknown.

Trimming took off 7 bases at V and 0 bases at J, with 11 bases between the two ends. The CDR3 covers 14 residues. Germline-derived CDR1 and CDR2 are SNHLY and FYNNEI. The data were produced by immunoSEQ multiplex PCR, yet TCRdb's version contains in-frame clones alone and is incomplete. The data contain about 76,000 clones, roughly 89% of them singletons. This clonotype was sampled from an adult with an advanced solid tumor such as melanoma, head and neck, liver or kidney cancer. V and J are TRBV2 and TRBJ2-3; D is unclear. The sample was CD4+ or CD8+ T cells sorted from blood, taken in a trial of the OX40 agonist ivuxolimab. The CDR3 reads CASMVDLSTDTQYF. The CDR3 nucleotides read TGTGCCAGCATGGTGGACCTTAGCACAGATACGCAGTATTTT.